The 30 T cell receptor beta chains below all came from one sample that was sequenced in a study of cytotoxic CD8 clonotypes in ibrutinib-treated CLL. The method was immunoSEQ multiplex PCR; TCRdb's version includes in-frame clones alone and lacks a portion of them. The sample lists just over 200,000 clones; 70% were seen once. The source was PBMCs, collected after 12 months of ibrutinib treatment. All receptors come from a human donor with chronic lymphocytic leukemia.

CDR3 nucleotides: TGCGCCAGCAGCCAGGACAGGGCTGGGACCTATGGCTACACCTTC. This encodes CASSQDRAGTYGYTF. This rearrangement joins TRBV5-1 to TRBJ1-2, with 8 nucleotides matching TRBD1. Germline-derived CDR1 and CDR2 are SGHRS and YFSETQ. This CDR3 is built from 15 residues. The V and J ends lost 4 bases and 4 bases, in that order; junction bases with no gene match: 9.

The chain employs TRBV6-1 and TRBJ2-7; D gene unclear. The V end was cut by 3 bases, the J end by 3 bases, with 12 bases between. Germline V gene lookup returns CDR1 MNHNS and CDR2 SASEGT. This CDR3 is 14 amino acids long. This chain's CDR3 is CASSEVGNLYEQYF. The CDR3 nucleotides are TGTGCCAGCAGTGAGGTGGGGAATCTCTACGAGCAGTACTTC.

V gene TRBV27 combines with J gene TRBJ1-5; 8 bases line up with TRBD1. Germline assignment: CDR1 MNHEY and CDR2 SMNVEV (reference sequence). With 6 bases clipped from V and 7 bases from J, the junction kept 14 bases outside the gene matches. The CDR3 is 16 amino acids. Here the CDR3 reads CASRSGGAGGLQPQHF. The CDR3 DNA is TGTGCCAGCAGATCGGGCGGGGCAGGGGGCCTCCAGCCCCAGCATTTT.

The chain employs TRBV7-6 and TRBJ2-7; a possible D gene is TRBD1 (5 bases). The V gene lost 4 bases and the J gene lost 2 bases, with 9 bases spanning the gap. This CDR3 has 13 amino acids. Germline lookup yields CDR1 SGHVS and CDR2 FNYEAQ. CDR3 protein: CASSYDSTYEQYF. For the CDR3, the DNA is TGTGCCAGCAGCTACGACAGTACCTACGAGCAGTACTTC.

The chain carries TRBV5-1 and TRBJ2-2; D is possibly TRBD1 (5 bases). V shed 9 bases and J shed 0 bases, with 15 bases lying between them. The germline CDR1 and CDR2 sequences are SGHRS and YFSETQ. The CDR3 is 15 residues long. The CDR3 reads CATAKQAANTGELFF. The CDR3 nucleotides are TGCGCCACCGCCAAACAGGCAGCGAACACCGGGGAGCTGTTTTTT.

Ten or more counts support this clone. The V call is TRBV30, the J call TRBJ1-5; no reliable D call. Deletions cut 0 bases from V and 2 bases from J, with 8 bases between. Germline assignment: CDR1 GTSNPN and CDR2 SVGIG (reference sequence). This CDR3 has 14 residues. The CDR3 loop reads CAWSVWRGNQPQHF. The CDR3 DNA reads as TGTGCCTGGAGTGTGTGGAGGGGCAATCAGCCCCAGCATTTT.

This clone was counted once. The J gene is TRBJ1-5, the V gene TRBV6-1; D may be TRBD1 (5 bases). Germline loops: CDR1 MNHNS, CDR2 SASEGT. The CDR3 has 12 residues. The germline V and J ends were trimmed by 6 bases and 7 bases, with 10 bases remaining between them. For the CDR3, the DNA is TGTGCCAGCAGAGCAGGGTGGCAGCCCCAGCATTTT. Its protein is CASRAGWQPQHF.

V is TRBV4-3 and J is TRBJ2-7, with 11 bases aligning to TRBD1. This CDR3 is built from 14 residues. J lost 4 bases, V lost 4 bases, and 3 bases had no gene match. The germline V gene encodes CDR1 LGHNA and CDR2 YSLEER. The CDR3 here is CASSLGQGAYEQYF. The CDR3 nucleotides read TGCGCCAGCAGCCTCGGACAGGGGGCTTACGAGCAGTACTTC.

This chain connects TRBV5-1 to TRBJ1-2; D may be TRBD1 (6 bases). V lost 0 bases, J lost 4 bases, and 13 bases lay in between. The CDR3 runs 15 residues. CDR1 SGHRS and CDR2 YFSETQ come from the germline V gene. As DNA, the CDR3 is TGCGCCAGCAGCTTGGAGGGGGGTGTTGGCTATGGCTACACCTTC. It translates to CASSLEGGVGYGYTF.

This clone was recorded a few times. The J gene is TRBJ2-1, the V gene TRBV6-6, with D possibly matching TRBD1 (6 bases). The ends were cut back, 5 bases at V and 9 bases at J, with 20 bases in the middle. The CDR3 consists of 15 residues. Germline CDR1 MNHNY, CDR2 SVGAGI (reference sequence). This CDR3 is CASSAPLAADSEQFF. CDR3 nucleotides: TGTGCCAGCAGTGCCCCCCTAGCCGCGGACAGTGAGCAGTTCTTC.

J is TRBJ1-1 and V is TRBV25-1, with 9 bases matching TRBD1. V dropped 2 bases and J dropped 1; count of bases not matched to a gene: 5. Germline V gene data show CDR1 as MGHDK and CDR2 as SYGVNS. The CDR3 loop spans 16 amino acids. The CDR3 region is CASSEILGQGNTEAFF. DNA for the CDR3: TGTGCCAGCAGTGAAATTTTGGGACAGGGGAACACTGAAGCTTTCTTT.

The CDR3 DNA sequence: TGTGCCTGGAGCTACAGGGCACCTGAGCAGTTCTTC. It is translated as CAWSYRAPEQFF. The rearrangement links TRBV30 to TRBJ2-1; TRBD1 is a possible D gene (6 bases). The germline V gene has CDR1 GTSNPN and CDR2 SVGIG (reference sequence). CDR3 length equals 12 residues. Trimming removed 3 bases at V and 9 bases at J, with 12 bases between.

The rearrangement links TRBV7-9 to TRBJ1-2; 7 nucleotides agree with TRBD1. Germline lookup yields CDR1 SEHNR and CDR2 FQNEAQ (reference sequence). Trimming at V came to 4 bases and at J to 8 bases, leaving 4 bases not matched to a gene. CDR3 length: 12 amino acids. CDR3 in DNA: TGTGCCAGCAGCTCGGGACAGAGAGGCTACACCTTC. This translates into CASSSGQRGYTF.

This chain joins TRBV5-6 and TRBJ1-4; TRBD1 is a possible D gene (6 bases). The CDR3 covers 14 residues. V was shortened by 4 bases and J by 7 bases, with 14 bases between the two germline ends. Germline V lookup: CDR1 SGHDT, CDR2 YYEEEE. CDR3 region: CASSLGTPSEKLFF. The CDR3 nucleotides are TGTGCCAGCAGCCTGGGGACACCGTCTGAAAAACTGTTTTTT.

There are a few counts of this clone. The V call is TRBV11-2, the J call TRBJ1-1; D is undetermined. Per germline, CDR1 SGHAT and CDR2 FQNNGV. CDR3 size: 14 residues. The V end was cut by 5 bases, the J end by 8 bases, with 18 bases between. In DNA, the CDR3 is TGTGCCAGCAGCCCCAGCAGGTTGGGGTCCGAAGCTTTCTTT. It yields the protein CASSPSRLGSEAFF.

The genes are TRBV7-6 and TRBJ2-5, with TRBD2 matching 7 bases. CDR3 length: 16 amino acids. The trim removed 1 base at V and 0 bases at J, leaving 5 bases unmatched. Per germline, CDR1 SGHVS and CDR2 FNYEAQ. CDR3 residues: CASSLGGRGYQETQYF. The CDR3 coding sequence is TGTGCCAGCAGCTTAGGGGGGAGGGGATACCAAGAGACCCAGTACTTC.

The genes are TRBV6-5 and TRBJ2-1; the D gene is possibly TRBD2 (5 bases). Germline lookup yields CDR1 MNHEY and CDR2 SVGAGI. V lost 2 bases to trimming and J lost 0 bases, with 8 bases between them. The CDR3 has 15 residues. CDR3 DNA: TGTGCCAGCAGTTACGAGCGGACCTCCTACAATGAGCAGTTCTTC. Protein product: CASSYERTSYNEQFF.

The chain combines TRBV2 with TRBJ1-5; possible D gene TRBD1, 6 bases. Trimming shortened V by 6 bases and J by 6 bases, and 15 bases separated the two germline ends. This CDR3 is built from 14 residues. Germline CDR1 reads SNHLY; CDR2 reads FYNNEI. For the CDR3, the DNA is TGTGCCAGCAGCGGGACGGGGGCGGTTCAGCCCCAGCATTTT. It translates to CASSGTGAVQPQHF.

This rearrangement joins TRBV7-2 to TRBJ2-3; TRBD1 is a possible D gene (5 bases). Per the germline V gene, CDR1 is SGHTA and CDR2 is FQGNSA. V was pared by 4 bases and J by 0 bases, with 8 bases between. The CDR3 has 14 amino acids. The CDR3: CASSWGPSTDTQYF. CDR3 nucleotide sequence: TGTGCCAGCAGCTGGGGCCCTAGCACAGATACGCAGTATTTT.

The chain recombines TRBV30 with TRBJ1-5; possible D gene TRBD1, 6 bases. Germline CDR1 reads GTSNPN; CDR2 reads SVGIG (reference sequence). V gave up 1 base and J gave up 6 bases, with 19 bases separating them. This CDR3 comprises 16 residues. In DNA form, the CDR3 reads TGTGCCTGGAGTGCCACGACAGGCCTCAATACTCAGCCCCAGCATTTT. Its protein is CAWSATTGLNTQPQHF.

The chain employs TRBV19 and TRBJ2-4, with 13 bases lining up with TRBD2. Germline assignment: CDR1 LNHDA and CDR2 SQIVND (reference sequence). CDR3 size: 17 residues. The trim removed 7 bases at V and 0 bases at J, leaving 6 bases unmatched. CDR3 sequence: CASMTSGGRLAKNIQYF. The CDR3, as DNA: TGTGCCAGTATGACTAGCGGGGGGAGACTAGCCAAAAACATTCAGTACTTC.

The V call is TRBV7-8, the J call TRBJ1-2, with D uncertain. Germline V gene lookup returns CDR1 SGHVS and CDR2 FQNEAQ. CDR3 size: 17 residues. Between the trimmed V and J ends, which lost 2 bases and 5 bases, there was a span of 21 bases. CDR3 sequence: CASSLTSRRGDVYGYTF. The CDR3 region has the DNA TGTGCCAGCAGCTTAACGTCTCGACGGGGTGATGTATATGGCTACACCTTC. Based on the CDR3 plus reference TRBV7-8 and TRBJ1-2, the full variable domain is GAGVSQSPRYKVAKRGQDVALRCDPISGHVSLFWYQQALGQGPEFLTYFQNEAQLDKSGLPSDRFFAERPEGSVSTLKIQRTQQEDSAVYLCASSLTSRRGDVYGYTFGSGTRLTVV.

This chain links TRBV11-2 with TRBJ1-4; a weak D match, TRBD1 (5 bases). Trimming removed 3 bases from V and 0 bases from J, with 11 bases in between. Germline V gene lookup returns CDR1 SGHAT and CDR2 FQNNGV. CDR3 length: 16 amino acids. CDR3 region: CASSLGGGATNEKLFF. CDR3 DNA: TGTGCCAGCAGCTTGGGCGGGGGGGCAACTAATGAAAAACTGTTTTTT.

CDR3: CASRLESQETQYF. As DNA, the CDR3 is TGTGCCAGCAGACTAGAATCCCAAGAGACCCAGTACTTC. V gene TRBV5-8 combines with J gene TRBJ2-5, with D perhaps TRBD2 (5 bases). CDR1 SGHTS and CDR2 YDEGEE come from the germline V gene. CDR3 size: 13 residues. V was trimmed by 5 bases and J by 1 base, leaving 9 bases between them.

The genes are TRBV4-3 and TRBJ2-3; D might be TRBD2 (5 bases). V lost 1 base and J lost 4, with 12 bases in between. CDR1 LGHNA and CDR2 YSLEER come from the germline V gene. This CDR3 is built from 15 residues. The CDR3, as DNA: TGCGCCAGCAGCCAAGTAGGAAGCGGAGCAGATACGCAGTATTTT. Its protein product is CASSQVGSGADTQYF.

J is TRBJ1-5 and V is TRBV27; possibly TRBD1 for D (5 bases). This CDR3 comprises 15 residues. V was clipped by 6 bases and J by 0 bases, with 12 bases between them. The germline V gene has CDR1 MNHEY and CDR2 SMNVEV (reference sequence). The CDR3 DNA reads TGTGCCAGCAGCCCGACAGATAATAGCAATCAGCCCCAGCATTTT. It yields the protein CASSPTDNSNQPQHF.

The chain carries TRBV7-2 and TRBJ1-1; no firm D call. This CDR3 is built from 14 residues. The V and J ends lost 1 base and 2 bases respectively, with 8 bases between them. Germline V gives CDR1 SGHTA, CDR2 FQGNSA. CDR3 residues: CASSLVAVNTEAFF. For the CDR3, the DNA is TGTGCCAGCAGCTTAGTAGCAGTAAACACTGAAGCTTTCTTT.

This sequence joins TRBV6-1 and TRBJ2-2; D is possibly TRBD1 (5 bases). Germline V gene data show CDR1 as MNHNS and CDR2 as SASEGT. V gave up 0 bases and J gave up 7 bases, with 12 bases separating them. This CDR3 spans 15 amino acids. CDR3 region: CASSEARAWSGELFF. The CDR3 nucleotides are TGTGCCAGCAGTGAAGCCAGGGCCTGGAGCGGGGAGCTGTTTTTT.

This chain uses TRBV2 with TRBJ2-2; 7 bases fit TRBD1. Germline trimming cut 4 bases from V and 5 bases from J; bases unmatched to any gene: 10. The CDR3 is 16 residues long. From germline, CDR1 is SNHLY and CDR2 FYNNEI. CDR3 residues: CASSAQQGGSTGELFF. The CDR3 DNA sequence: TGTGCCAGCAGTGCACAGCAAGGGGGCTCGACCGGGGAGCTGTTTTTT. The full variable domain, with the rest looked up from reference TRBV2 and TRBJ2-2, is EPEVTQTPSHQVTQMGQEVILRCVPISNHLYFYWYRQILGQKVEFLVSFYNNEISEKSEIFDDQFSVERPDGSNFTLKIRSTKLEDSAMYFCASSAQQGGSTGELFFGEGSRLTVL.

This clone was counted ten times or more. The gene calls are TRBV5-1 and TRBJ1-3, with D perhaps matching TRBD1 (5 bases). Germline CDR1 is SGHRS and CDR2 is YFSETQ. The CDR3 loop spans 15 amino acids. Trimming stripped 0 bases from V and 4 bases from J, with 11 bases between. CDR3 in amino acids: CASSLGAGKGNTIYF. CDR3 nucleotide sequence: TGCGCCAGCAGCTTGGGGGCAGGGAAAGGAAACACCATATATTTT. The full variable domain, its missing parts supplied by reference TRBV5-1 and TRBJ1-3, is KAGVTQTPRYLIKTRGQQVTLSCSPISGHRSVSWYQQTPGQGLQFLFEYFSETQRNKGNFPGRFSGRQFSNSRSEMNVSTLELGDSALYLCASSLGAGKGNTIYFGEGSWLTVV.